These 4 T cell receptor beta chains share one sample of origin, sequenced in a study of cytomegalovirus exposure and HLA in healthy donors. Primers: 60 Vbeta forward and 13 Jbeta reverse. The method was immunoSEQ multiplex PCR; TCRdb's version includes in-frame clones alone and lacks a portion of them. The sample contains under 200,000 clones, roughly 78% of which appear only once. The material sequenced was PBMCs. The receptors shown here come from a middle-aged woman in good health and CMV-seronegative.

Concerning this clone itself: Relative to the germline gene, one junction end is altered; a read error may explain this. The chain carries TRBV5-1 and TRBJ1-1; 7 positions agree with TRBD1. Germline assignment: CDR1 SGHRS and CDR2 YFSETQ. The CDR3 is 14 amino acids. The CDR3 here is CARSYQGGNTEAFF. CDR3 sequence (DNA): TGCGCCAGAAGCTATCAGGGGGGAAACACTGAAGCTTTCTTT. Based on the CDR3 plus reference TRBV5-1 and TRBJ1-1, the full variable domain is KAGVTQTPRYLIKTRGQQVTLSCSPISGHRSVSWYQQTPGQGLQFLFEYFSETQRNKGNFPGRFSGRQFSNSRSEMNVSTLELGDSALYLCARSYQGGNTEAFFGQGTRLTVV.

This clone has only one observation. The J gene is TRBJ1-2, the V gene TRBV28; the D gene is possibly TRBD1 (6 bases). Per germline, CDR1 MDHEN and CDR2 SYDVKM. Trimming cost V 3 bases and J 5 bases, with 13 bases left between them. CDR3 length: 14 residues. The DNA for the CDR3 is TGTGCCAGCAGTTTTGGACAGCCTTTATATGGCTACACCTTC. It translates to CASSFGQPLYGYTF.

This clone came up once. This chain connects TRBV6-1 to TRBJ1-6; 8 bases match TRBD1. Germline values: CDR1 MNHNS, CDR2 SASEGT. The CDR3 covers 12 residues. V trimming: 11 bases; J trimming: 9 bases; junction bases outside the gene matches: 6. CDR3 residues: CAGSQGGSPLHF. In nucleotides, the CDR3 is TGTGCCGGTTCACAGGGGGGTTCACCCCTCCACTTT.

The chain joins TRBV5-1 to TRBJ1-2; D not resolved. CDR3 size: 15 residues. The germline V and J ends were trimmed by 4 bases and 7 bases, with 20 bases remaining between them. Looked up from germline, CDR1 is SGHRS and CDR2 is YFSETQ. The CDR3 nucleotides read TGCGCCAGCAGCGCCGCGGTCGTAATGGAAGCTGGCTACACCTTC. Its protein is CASSAAVVMEAGYTF.